These 19 T cell receptor beta chains were all obtained from the same sample, sequenced in a study of blood T cell repertoires in COVID-19. Libraries were prepared by immunoSEQ multiplex PCR; TCRdb keeps only in-frame clonotypes and omits some of them. The sample lists approximately 130,000 clones; approximately 85% were seen once. Specimen: peripheral blood. The receptor source for this set is a human donor in a cohort sampled during active COVID-19.

The rearrangement uses TRBV19 and TRBJ1-1; TRBD1 aligns across 8 bases. Germline V gene lookup returns CDR1 LNHDA and CDR2 SQIVND (reference sequence). The CDR3 consists of 13 residues. The V gene end was trimmed by 5 bases and the J gene end by 5 bases; junction bases not matched to a gene: 4. The CDR3 region is CASSQGAGTEAFF. The DNA of the CDR3 is TGTGCCAGTAGTCAGGGGGCGGGTACTGAAGCTTTCTTT.

The rearrangement uses TRBV7-2 and TRBJ1-2; D possibly corresponds to TRBD1 (6 bases). Per the germline V gene, CDR1 is SGHTA and CDR2 is FQGNSA. Trimming cost V 0 bases and J 5 bases, with 13 bases left between them. The CDR3 runs 15 residues. CDR3 amino acids: CASSLAQGTIYGYTF. CDR3 nucleotides: TGTGCCAGCAGCTTAGCGCAGGGGACAATTTATGGCTACACCTTC.

The chain combines TRBV5-1 with TRBJ2-1; possibly TRBD2 for D (6 bases). The V gene lost 6 bases and the J gene lost 1 base, with 11 bases spanning the gap. The germline CDR1 and CDR2 sequences are SGHRS and YFSETQ. The CDR3 has 14 residues. CDR3 sequence: CASTLEGSYNEQFF. The CDR3 region has the DNA TGCGCCAGCACCCTGGAGGGATCCTACAATGAGCAGTTCTTC.

This clone was observed once. The chain's CDR3 is CASSLLWNTEAFF. For the CDR3, the DNA is TGTGCCAGCAGCCTTCTATGGAACACTGAAGCTTTCTTT. The chain recombines TRBV11-3 with TRBJ1-1; D is uncertain. This CDR3 is built from 13 residues. CDR1 SGHNT and CDR2 YENEEA come from the germline V gene. Trimming removed 5 bases at V and 1 base at J, with 8 bases between.

The CDR3 DNA reads TGTGCCATCAGCCCCGCTGACAGGGATGGCTACACCTTC. Its translation is CAISPADRDGYTF. The chain couples TRBV10-3 to TRBJ1-2; 7 bases fit TRBD1. V lost 6 bases to trimming and J lost 6 bases; unmatched junction nucleotides: 7. Germline CDR1 is ENHRY and CDR2 is SYGVKD. CDR3 length equals 13 residues.

The J gene is TRBJ1-2, the V gene TRBV2; D is possibly TRBD1 (5 bases). Germline CDR1 reads SNHLY; CDR2 reads FYNNEI. CDR3 length: 16 amino acids. V was cut by 2 bases and J by 4 bases, with 17 bases left in between. This chain's CDR3 is CASSEQGALTSYGYTF. The CDR3 region has the DNA TGTGCCAGCAGTGAACAGGGAGCATTGACTAGCTATGGCTACACCTTC.

V is TRBV6-5 and J is TRBJ1-2, with 8 nucleotides matching TRBD1. V was pared by 0 bases and J by 8 bases, with 8 bases of the junction left unmatched. This CDR3 is built from 15 residues. Germline CDR1 reads MNHEY; CDR2 reads SVGAGI. The CDR3 region is CASSYSRTGTVGYTF. As DNA, the CDR3 is TGTGCCAGCAGTTACTCGAGGACAGGGACGGTAGGCTACACCTTC.

V and J are TRBV28 and TRBJ2-1, with 8 bases identical to TRBD2. This CDR3 has 14 amino acids. V shed 10 bases and J 7 bases; nucleotides not matched to a gene: 12. The germline V gene encodes CDR1 MDHEN and CDR2 SYDVKM. The CDR3 DNA sequence: TGTGCCACCTACCGAGCGGGGGCCTTTAATGAGCAGTTCTTC. Translation gives CATYRAGAFNEQFF.

The V and J genes are TRBV18 and TRBJ2-5, with TRBD1 identical over 10 bases. The CDR3 consists of 13 residues. The germline CDR1 and CDR2 sequences are KGHSH and LQKENI. The ends lost 5 bases at V and 8 bases at J; junction bases unmatched: 5. The CDR3 region is CASSSDRGSTQYF. The CDR3 coding sequence is TGTGCCAGCTCATCGGACAGGGGGTCTACCCAGTACTTC.

This clone was counted between two and nine times. The rearrangement uses TRBV18 and TRBJ1-2; 7 bases are shared with TRBD1. Unmatched junction bases numbered 9, after V lost 3 bases and J lost 2 bases. The length of the CDR3 is 16 residues. CDR1 is KGHSH and CDR2 is LQKENI in the germline V gene. This chain's CDR3 is CASSPDRQGRNYGYTF. CDR3 DNA sequence: TGTGCCAGCTCACCCGATAGACAGGGAAGAAACTATGGCTACACCTTC.

This clone was observed once. The rearrangement uses TRBV13 and TRBJ2-4, with D possibly being TRBD2 (5 bases). CDR1 is PRHDT, CDR2 FYEKMQ, per germline (reference sequence). Trimming removed 3 bases from V and 1 base from J, with 7 bases in between. The length of the CDR3 is 14 residues. CDR3 loop: CASSLWEAKNIQYF. Here the CDR3 DNA reads TGTGCCAGCAGCTTGTGGGAGGCCAAAAACATTCAGTACTTC.

This clone was observed many times. This rearrangement joins TRBV7-2 to TRBJ1-1; a possible D gene is TRBD1 (5 bases). The CDR3 sequence is 15 residues long. Trimming removed 4 bases from V and 4 bases from J, with 16 bases in between. CDR1 and CDR2 (germline): SGHTA, FQGNSA. The CDR3 loop reads CASSSSGGRGTEAFF. The CDR3 DNA is TGTGCCAGCAGCTCATCCGGGGGTCGTGGCACTGAAGCTTTCTTT.

The chain is built from TRBV3-1 (or the pseudogene TRBV3-2) and TRBJ2-3; 8 bases map to TRBD1. The CDR3 has 15 amino acids. Trimming at V came to 6 bases and at J to 2 bases, leaving 7 bases not matched to a gene. Germline CDR1 is LGHDT and CDR2 is YNNKEL (reference sequence). The CDR3 loop reads CASSPGQAFTDTQYF. The CDR3, as DNA: TGTGCCAGCAGTCCGGGACAGGCGTTCACAGATACGCAGTATTTT.

This clone came up a few times. This chain links TRBV7-8 with TRBJ2-7; the match to TRBD2 covers 10 bases. The germline V gene encodes CDR1 SGHVS and CDR2 FQNEAQ. The length of the CDR3 is 15 residues. The V gene end was trimmed by 5 bases and the J gene end by 2 bases; junction bases not matched to a gene: 6. Here the CDR3 reads CASSSGGALTYEQYF. The CDR3 nucleotides are TGTGCCAGCAGCAGCGGGGGGGCCCTAACCTACGAGCAGTACTTC.

J is TRBJ2-7 and V is TRBV7-3; possible D gene TRBD2, 6 bases. The V gene's germline CDR1 is SGHTA and CDR2 FQGTGA. The CDR3 consists of 12 residues. Trimming removed 3 bases at V and 6 bases at J, with 9 bases between. The DNA of the CDR3 is TGTGCCAGCAGCTTTCCCGGGGGCGAGCAGTACTTC. As protein: CASSFPGGEQYF.

The chain is built from TRBV5-4 and TRBJ2-5; 14 positions agree with TRBD2. Germline V gene sequence: CDR1 SGHNT, CDR2 YYREEE (reference sequence). CDR3 length: 17 amino acids. J was trimmed by 5 bases and V by 2 bases; bases with no gene match: 8. The CDR3 nucleotides are TGTGCCAGCAGCTTTCCGACTAGCGGGGGGGCCAGGGAGACCCAGTACTTC. It is translated as CASSFPTSGGARETQYF.

This chain uses TRBV5-6 with TRBJ2-7; 8 bases line up with TRBD2. Germline CDR1 reads SGHDT; CDR2 reads YYEEEE. J lost 0 bases, V lost 4 bases, and 9 bases had no gene match. This CDR3 is 16 amino acids long. In nucleotides, the CDR3 is TGTGCCAGCAGCCCCTTCCAGCGGGAGCCCTCCTACGAGCAGTACGTC. The encoded protein is CASSPFQREPSYEQYV.

Points on this clone: The sample contains more than one DNA sequence encoding this CDR3. This rearrangement joins TRBV5-5 to TRBJ1-6; tentatively, D is TRBD1 (5 bases). Trimming cost V 2 bases and J 5 bases, with 5 bases left between them. CDR1 is SGHKS and CDR2 is YYEKEE in the germline V gene (reference sequence). This CDR3 has 13 amino acids. The CDR3 is CASSLQDNSPLHF. The CDR3 bases are TGTGCCAGCAGCTTACAGGATAATTCACCCCTCCACTTT. The variable domain in full, with the rest retrieved from reference TRBV5-5 and TRBJ1-6, is DAGVTQSPTHLIKTRGQQVTLRCSPISGHKSVSWYQQVLGQGPQFIFQYYEKEERGRGNFPDRFSARQFPNYSSELNVNALLLGDSALYLCASSLQDNSPLHFGNGTRLTVT.

The V gene is TRBV15, the J gene TRBJ2-1; D unclear. This CDR3 has 13 residues. The V end lost 0 bases, the J end lost 10 bases, and 10 bases lay between the germline ends. Per the germline V gene, CDR1 is LNHNV and CDR2 is YYDKDF (reference sequence). Written as DNA, the CDR3 is TGTGCCACCAGCAGAGATCGGGTTGGCGAGCAGTTCTTC. Protein: CATSRDRVGEQFF.